Reported below is one T cell receptor (beta chain). This CDR3 has 13 residues. Germline V gene lookup returns CDR1 MNHEY and CDR2 SVGEGT. V trimming: 5 bases; J trimming: 7 bases; junction bases outside the gene matches: 4. This sample is part of a study of blood T cell repertoires in COVID-19. Method: immunoSEQ multiplex PCR; TCRdb's copy keeps in-frame clones and lacks some. The sample carries about 130,000 clones, 86% recorded once. V gene TRBV6-2 or TRBV6-3 combines with J gene TRBJ2-1; 8 nucleotides align to TRBD2. This sequence was found in a man in his fifties who had recovered from COVID-19. Material: PBMCs or T cells enriched from blood (not recorded which). The CDR3 protein is CASSQLAENEQFF. In nucleotides, the CDR3 is TGTGCCAGCAGTCAACTAGCGGAAAATGAGCAGTTCTTC.